The subject of this entry is one T cell receptor beta chain. The data derive from a study of control samples from healthy donors and cancer patients. Only in-frame clones appear in the TCRdb table, and some are missing; sequencing was by immunoSEQ multiplex PCR. Of roughly 100,000 clones in the sample, around 82% were seen once. V shed 6 bases, J shed 4 bases, and the junction held 8 bases outside the gene matches. The CDR3 totals 13 residues. The V gene's germline CDR1 is SQVTM and CDR2 ANQGSEA. This chain uses TRBV29-1 with TRBJ1-2; 7 nucleotides match TRBD1. The sequenced sample was blood. The TCR comes from a woman in her forties or fifties in good health. The CDR3 loop reads CSVQSGQLYGYTF. The CDR3 coding sequence is TGCAGCGTCCAATCGGGACAGCTCTATGGCTACACCTTC.